Listed below are T cell receptor beta chains from one sample, sequenced in a study of blood T cell repertoires in COVID-19. Data came from immunoSEQ multiplex PCR; TCRdb stores just in-frame clones and leaves some out. The sample holds fewer than 300,000 clones, approximately 86% seen once. Sample: peripheral blood. The receptors originated from a man aged 40-49 years who had recovered from COVID-19. CDR3s include the opening cysteine and the closing phenylalanine or tryptophan. The order of the fields is J gene, V gene, clone size, D gene, CDR3 DNA, CDR3 protein. The D gene is left open where the match is weak. Only some rows state a clone size, as once, few, many or a class for expanded clones.

J: TRBJ1-1; V: TRBV30; size: few; D: -; DNA: TGTGCCTGGAGCTCCACACCGATAGCTTTCTTT; CDR3: CAWSSTPIAFF
J: TRBJ2-4; V: TRBV6-2/TRBV6-3; size: -; D: -; DNA: TGTGCCAGCAGTCGGTCTAGCGCGTCGAACATTCAGTACTTC; CDR3: CASSRSSASNIQYF
J: TRBJ2-1; V: TRBV11-2; size: -; D: -; DNA: TGTGCCAGCAGCTCCCTTAGCGGCTGGTACAATGAGCAGTTCTTC; CDR3: CASSSLSGWYNEQFF
J: TRBJ1-2; V: TRBV14; size: -; D: -; DNA: TGTGCCAGCAGTTCCCGACAGCCCCTCAAGTTATATGGCTACACCTTC; CDR3: CASSSRQPLKLYGYTF
J: TRBJ2-1; V: TRBV2; size: once; D: -; DNA: TGTGCCAGCAGTGAGATGGAGCCGCAGTTCTTC; CDR3: CASSEMEPQFF
J: TRBJ2-3; V: TRBV18; size: -; D: -; DNA: TGTGCCAGCTCATCCTCGGGACACCACACAGATACGCAGTATTTT; CDR3: CASSSSGHHTDTQYF
J: TRBJ2-1; V: TRBV7-3; size: few; D: -; DNA: TGTGCCAGCAGGTTGTCAGGGCGTGGGAATGAGCAGTTCTTC; CDR3: CASRLSGRGNEQFF
J: TRBJ1-5; V: TRBV5-1; size: -; D: -; DNA: TGCGCCAGCAGCTCCGGAGGGGGGGGTCAGCCCCAGCATTTT; CDR3: CASSSGGGGQPQHF
J: TRBJ1-2; V: TRBV4-3; size: -; D: -; DNA: TGCGCCAGCAGCCAAGAATGGTCAGGGATAGCCTATGGCTACACCTTC; CDR3: CASSQEWSGIAYGYTF
J: TRBJ2-7; V: TRBV2; size: -; D: -; DNA: TGTGCCAGCAGTCCAAGTGTACTCCGGTACTTC; CDR3: CASSPSVLRYF
J: TRBJ1-6; V: TRBV6-5; size: -; D: -; DNA: TGTGCCAGCAGTTGGGGCCCGAGCTCCTATAATTCACCCCTCCACTTT; CDR3: CASSWGPSSYNSPLHF
J: TRBJ2-1; V: TRBV5-1; size: -; D: -; DNA: TGCGCCAGCAGGGGAGGGGGTGGAACCTACAATGAGCAGTTCTTC; CDR3: CASRGGGGTYNEQFF
J: TRBJ1-1; V: TRBV12-3/TRBV12-4; size: -; D: TRBD1; DNA: TGTGCCAGCAGTTTAAGACAGGGGGCTGAAGCTTTCTTT; CDR3: CASSLRQGAEAFF
J: TRBJ2-3; V: TRBV12-5; size: -; D: -; DNA: TGTGCTAGTGGTCGGGGGGACACAAGCACAGATACGCAGTATTTT; CDR3: CASGRGDTSTDTQYF
J: TRBJ1-2; V: TRBV6-5; size: -; D: TRBD1; DNA: TGTGCCAGCAGTTTCACAGGGGGAAATGGCTACACCTTC; CDR3: CASSFTGGNGYTF
J: TRBJ2-1; V: TRBV4-1; size: once; D: -; DNA: TGCGCCAGCAGCCAAGAAGGAGGGTCAGCTAGGGTGAATGAGCAGTTCTTC; CDR3: CASSQEGGSARVNEQFF
J: TRBJ2-5; V: TRBV5-1; size: -; D: TRBD2; DNA: TGCGCCAGCAGAGGACTAGCGGGAAGTCAAGAGACCCAGTACTTC; CDR3: CASRGLAGSQETQYF
J: TRBJ1-5; V: TRBV18; size: -; D: TRBD1; DNA: TGTGCCAGCTCGTTCAGACAGGGGGAGAGCAATCAGCCCCAGCATTTT; CDR3: CASSFRQGESNQPQHF
J: TRBJ2-7; V: TRBV28; size: -; D: -; DNA: TGTGCCAGCAGCCCCTTGGGCCGACCAACCTACGAGCAGTACTTC; CDR3: CASSPLGRPTYEQYF
J: TRBJ2-7; V: TRBV7-9; size: -; D: TRBD2; DNA: TGTGCCAGCAGCTTAGCACTAGCGGGAGATGGCGAGCAGTACTTC; CDR3: CASSLALAGDGEQYF
J: TRBJ1-1; V: TRBV27; size: -; D: -; DNA: TGTGCCAGCAGTTTCCTACAGGGCGCTATGAACACTGAAGCTTTCTTT; CDR3: CASSFLQGAMNTEAFF
J: TRBJ2-1; V: TRBV5-5; size: -; D: TRBD2; DNA: TGTGCCAGCAGCTTGGAGAGGACTAGATTTCGCAATGAGCAGTTCTTC; CDR3: CASSLERTRFRNEQFF
J: TRBJ1-2; V: TRBV30; size: -; D: -; DNA: TGTGCCCACCACCTTTTGGGCCCCTATGGCTACACCTTC; CDR3: CAHHLLGPYGYTF
J: TRBJ1-4; V: TRBV5-4; size: -; D: TRBD1; DNA: TGTGCCAGCAGCTTGAACAGGGGGGGGGCTAATGAAAAACTGTTTTTT; CDR3: CASSLNRGGANEKLFF
J: TRBJ2-2; V: TRBV2; size: -; D: -; DNA: TGTGCCAGCAGTGAACACCGACTAACCACCGGGGAGCTGTTTTTT; CDR3: CASSEHRLTTGELFF
J: TRBJ2-3; V: TRBV5-1; size: -; D: -; DNA: TGCGCCAGCAGCCCCCGGACAGGCACAGATACGCAGTATTTT; CDR3: CASSPRTGTDTQYF
J: TRBJ2-3; V: TRBV19; size: once; D: TRBD1; DNA: TGTGCCAGTAGTATTGGGACAGCCAGGGATACGCAGTATTTT; CDR3: CASSIGTARDTQYF
J: TRBJ2-2; V: TRBV5-1; size: -; D: TRBD2; DNA: TGCGCCAGCAGCTTGGTGGCTAGCGGGGGGGCGAACACCGGGGAGCTGTTTTTT; CDR3: CASSLVASGGANTGELFF
J: TRBJ2-3; V: TRBV6-5; size: -; D: TRBD2; DNA: TGTGCCAGCAGTCCGGGACTAGCGTATACGCAGTATTTT; CDR3: CASSPGLAYTQYF
J: TRBJ2-1; V: TRBV11-2; size: -; D: TRBD1; DNA: TGTGCCAGCAGCCTAGGGACAGCCCGTTTTGAGCAGTTCTTC; CDR3: CASSLGTARFEQFF